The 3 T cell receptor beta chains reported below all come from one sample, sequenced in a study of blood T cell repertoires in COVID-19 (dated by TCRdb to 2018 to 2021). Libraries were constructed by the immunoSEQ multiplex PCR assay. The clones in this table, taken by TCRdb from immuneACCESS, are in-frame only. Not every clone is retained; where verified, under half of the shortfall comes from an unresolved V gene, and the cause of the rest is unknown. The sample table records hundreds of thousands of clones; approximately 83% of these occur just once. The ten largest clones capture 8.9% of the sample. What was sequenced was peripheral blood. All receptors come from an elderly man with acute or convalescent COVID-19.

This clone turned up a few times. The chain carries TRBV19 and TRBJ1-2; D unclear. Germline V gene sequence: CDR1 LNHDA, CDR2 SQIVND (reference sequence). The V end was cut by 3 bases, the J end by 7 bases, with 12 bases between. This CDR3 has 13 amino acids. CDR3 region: CASSMRVEGGYTF. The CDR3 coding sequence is TGTGCCAGTAGTATGAGGGTCGAGGGTGGCTACACCTTC.

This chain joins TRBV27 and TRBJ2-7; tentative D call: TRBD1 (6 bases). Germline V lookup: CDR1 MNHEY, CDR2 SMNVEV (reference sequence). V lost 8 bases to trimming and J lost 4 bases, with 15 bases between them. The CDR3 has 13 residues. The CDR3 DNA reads TGTGCCAGCGGTGGGGGCAATCGGTACGAGCAGTACTTC. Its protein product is CASGGGNRYEQYF.

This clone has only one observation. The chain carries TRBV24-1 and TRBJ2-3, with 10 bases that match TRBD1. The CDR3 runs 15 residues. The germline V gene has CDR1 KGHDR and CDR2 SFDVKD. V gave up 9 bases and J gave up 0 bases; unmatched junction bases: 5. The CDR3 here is CATGEDRGSTDTQYF. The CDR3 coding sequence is TGTGCCACCGGGGAGGACAGGGGGAGCACAGATACGCAGTATTTT.